The 3 T cell receptor beta chains listed next were all sequenced from one sample in a study of T cells in Graves' hyperthyroidism and ophthalmopathy (dated by TCRdb to between 2018 and 2020). Library preparation used multiplex PCR. Sequencing relied on an Illumina HiSeq 2000. Amplification of TCR beta CDR3 regions was carried out from RNA transcripts. A first-round RT-PCR of the TCR CDR3 used the HTBI primer set with the Qiagen OneStep RT-PCR kit. TCRdb ran its own pipeline on the public reads, namely fastp trimming at Q25 and MiXCR clone calling, and kept in-frame beta chains. A single entry per CDR3 protein holds the most common genes and DNA from its merged rows. This sample holds hundreds of thousands of distinct CDR3 sequences; approximately 40% were observed only once. The biggest ten clones account for around 9.3% of the sample. Sequenced input: blood. The receptors shown here come from a man aged 18 to 30 with Graves' hyperthyroidism.

At least ten counts were recorded for this clonotype. V and J are TRBV15 and TRBJ1-5; D is undetermined. This CDR3 comprises 14 residues. The germline V gene encodes CDR1 LNHNV and CDR2 YYDKDF (reference sequence). Trimming removed 0 bases from V and 1 base from J, with 4 bases in between. The CDR3 bases are TGTGCCACCAGCAGAGATCCCAGCAATCAGCCCCAGCATTTT. This translates into CATSRDPSNQPQHF.

This clonotype was observed once. The chain is built from TRBV4-1 and TRBJ2-2; D possibly matches TRBD1 or TRBD2 (5 bases each). CDR1 and CDR2 (germline): MGHRA, YSYEKL. This CDR3 has 14 amino acids. Trimming pared 1 base from V and 7 bases from J, leaving 10 bases between. CDR3 amino acids: CASSQVARGGELFF. The CDR3 region has the DNA TGCGCCAGCAGCCAAGTTGCGAGGGGCGGGGAGCTGTTTTTT.

Only a few counts were recorded for this clonotype. Its ends do not fully match the called genes, so a read error is possible. This chain joins TRBV5-8 and TRBJ1-5; D is perhaps TRBD1 (5 bases). Germline-derived CDR1 and CDR2 are SGHTS and YDEGEE. The CDR3 is made up of 11 amino acids. Here the CDR3 reads CASSLGTPQHF. CDR3 coding DNA: TGTGCCAGCAGTTTGGGGACGCCCCAGCATTTT.